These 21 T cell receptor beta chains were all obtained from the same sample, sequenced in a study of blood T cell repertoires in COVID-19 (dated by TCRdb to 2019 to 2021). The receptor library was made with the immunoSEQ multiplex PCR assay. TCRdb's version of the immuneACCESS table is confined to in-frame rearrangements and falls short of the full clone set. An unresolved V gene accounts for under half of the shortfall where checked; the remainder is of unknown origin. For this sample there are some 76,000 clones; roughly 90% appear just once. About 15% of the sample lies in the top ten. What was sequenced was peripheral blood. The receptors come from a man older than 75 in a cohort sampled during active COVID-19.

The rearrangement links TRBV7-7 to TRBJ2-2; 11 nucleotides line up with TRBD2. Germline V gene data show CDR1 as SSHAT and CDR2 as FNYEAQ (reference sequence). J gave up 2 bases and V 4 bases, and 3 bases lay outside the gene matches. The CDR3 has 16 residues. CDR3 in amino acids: CASSSGLAGNTGELFF. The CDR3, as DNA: TGTGCCAGCAGCTCAGGACTAGCGGGCAACACCGGGGAGCTGTTTTTT.

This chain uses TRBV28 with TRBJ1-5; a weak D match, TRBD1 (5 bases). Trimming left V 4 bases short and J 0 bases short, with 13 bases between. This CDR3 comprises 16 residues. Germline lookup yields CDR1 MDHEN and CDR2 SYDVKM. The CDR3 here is CASSSSKGYSNQPQHF. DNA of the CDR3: TGTGCCAGCAGTTCGAGCAAGGGGTATAGCAATCAGCCCCAGCATTTT.

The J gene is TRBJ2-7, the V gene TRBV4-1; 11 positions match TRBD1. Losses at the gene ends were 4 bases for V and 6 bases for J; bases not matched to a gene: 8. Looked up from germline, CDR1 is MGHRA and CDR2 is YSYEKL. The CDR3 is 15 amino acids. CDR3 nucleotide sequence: TGCGCCAGCAGCCGTGACCCCGGGACAGGGGGCGAGCAGTACGTC. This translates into CASSRDPGTGGEQYV.

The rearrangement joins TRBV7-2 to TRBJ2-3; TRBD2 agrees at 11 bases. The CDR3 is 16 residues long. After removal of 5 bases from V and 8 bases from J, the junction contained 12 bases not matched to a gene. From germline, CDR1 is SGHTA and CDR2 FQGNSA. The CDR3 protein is CASSQRNSGGELTQYF. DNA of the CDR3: TGTGCCAGCAGCCAGCGAAATAGCGGGGGGGAGCTTACGCAGTATTTT.

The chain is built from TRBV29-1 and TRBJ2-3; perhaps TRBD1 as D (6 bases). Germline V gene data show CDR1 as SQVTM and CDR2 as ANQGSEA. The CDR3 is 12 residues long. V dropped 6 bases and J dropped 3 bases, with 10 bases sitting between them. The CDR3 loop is CSVATGTDTQYF. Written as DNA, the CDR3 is TGCAGCGTCGCGACAGGTACAGATACGCAGTATTTT.

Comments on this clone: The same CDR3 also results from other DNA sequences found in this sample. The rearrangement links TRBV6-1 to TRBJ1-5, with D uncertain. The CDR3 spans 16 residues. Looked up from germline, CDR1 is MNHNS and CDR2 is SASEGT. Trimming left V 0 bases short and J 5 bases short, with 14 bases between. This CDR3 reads CASSEALAGIHQPQHF. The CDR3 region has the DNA TGTGCCAGCAGTGAAGCGCTTGCGGGCATCCATCAGCCCCAGCATTTT.

CDR3 sequence (DNA): TGCGCCAGCAGCTTAGATTGGGCTTCCACCGGGGAGCTGTTTTTT. Translated: CASSLDWASTGELFF. The V call is TRBV5-1, the J call TRBJ2-2; D not resolved. Between the trimmed V and J ends, which lost 2 bases and 4 bases, there was a span of 12 bases. Germline V gene lookup returns CDR1 SGHRS and CDR2 YFSETQ. This CDR3 contains 15 residues.

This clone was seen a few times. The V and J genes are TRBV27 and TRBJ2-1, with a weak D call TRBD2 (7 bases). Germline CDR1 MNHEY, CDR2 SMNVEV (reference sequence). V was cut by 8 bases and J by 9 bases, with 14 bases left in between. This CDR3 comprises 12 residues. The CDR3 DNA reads TGTGCCAGCGGTTGGGGGGGCTCTGAGCAGTTCTTC. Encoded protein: CASGWGGSEQFF.

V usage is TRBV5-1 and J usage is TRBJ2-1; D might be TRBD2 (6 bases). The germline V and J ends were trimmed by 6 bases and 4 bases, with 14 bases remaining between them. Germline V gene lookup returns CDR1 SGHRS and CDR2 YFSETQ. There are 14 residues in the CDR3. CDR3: CASTPLGTYNEQFF. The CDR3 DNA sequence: TGCGCCAGCACCCCCCTTGGGACTTACAATGAGCAGTTCTTC.

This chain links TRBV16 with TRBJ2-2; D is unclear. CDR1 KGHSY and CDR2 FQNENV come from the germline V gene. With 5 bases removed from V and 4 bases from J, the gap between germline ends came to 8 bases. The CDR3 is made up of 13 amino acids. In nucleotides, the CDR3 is TGTGCCAGCAGCGCTGGGCTCACCGGGGAGCTGTTTTTT. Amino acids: CASSAGLTGELFF.

CDR3 loop: CASSLELAGAGELFF. The CDR3, as DNA: TGCGCCAGCAGCTTGGAGCTAGCGGGGGCCGGGGAGCTGTTTTTT. The J gene is TRBJ2-2, the V gene TRBV5-1, with 10 positions matching TRBD2. Germline CDR1 and CDR2: SGHRS and YFSETQ. After removal of 0 bases from V and 6 bases from J, the junction contained 2 bases not matched to a gene. This CDR3 contains 15 residues.

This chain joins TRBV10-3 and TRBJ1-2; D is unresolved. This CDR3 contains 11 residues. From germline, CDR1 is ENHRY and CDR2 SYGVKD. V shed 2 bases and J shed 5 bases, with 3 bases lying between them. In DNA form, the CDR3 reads TGTGCCATCAGTGAGCAATATGGCTACACCTTC. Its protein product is CAISEQYGYTF.

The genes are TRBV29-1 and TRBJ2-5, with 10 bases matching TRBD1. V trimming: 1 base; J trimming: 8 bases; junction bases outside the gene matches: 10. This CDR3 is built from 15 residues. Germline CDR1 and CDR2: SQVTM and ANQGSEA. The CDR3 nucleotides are TGCAGCGTTGAAGGGACAGGGGGACCCTCAGGTACCCAGTACTTC. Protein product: CSVEGTGGPSGTQYF.

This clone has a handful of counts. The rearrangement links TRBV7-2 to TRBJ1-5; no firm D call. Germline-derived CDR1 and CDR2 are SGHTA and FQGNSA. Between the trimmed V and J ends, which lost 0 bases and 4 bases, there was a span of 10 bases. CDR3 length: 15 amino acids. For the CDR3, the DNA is TGTGCCAGCAGCTTAGCCGCCCGCGGGAATCAGCCCCAGCATTTT. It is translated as CASSLAARGNQPQHF.

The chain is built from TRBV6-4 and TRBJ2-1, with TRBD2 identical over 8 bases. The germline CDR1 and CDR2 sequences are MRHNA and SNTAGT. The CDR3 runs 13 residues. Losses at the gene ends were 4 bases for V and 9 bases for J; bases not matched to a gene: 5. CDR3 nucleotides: TGTGCCAGCAGTGGAGAGAGCGGGGGTGAGCAGTTCTTC. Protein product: CASSGESGGEQFF.

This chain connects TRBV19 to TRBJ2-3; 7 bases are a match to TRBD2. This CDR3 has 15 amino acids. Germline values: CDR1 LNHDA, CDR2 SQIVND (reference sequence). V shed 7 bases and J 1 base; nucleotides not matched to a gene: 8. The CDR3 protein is CASTTIAGRTDTQYF. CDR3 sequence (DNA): TGTGCCAGTACCACGATAGCGGGCCGCACAGATACGCAGTATTTT.

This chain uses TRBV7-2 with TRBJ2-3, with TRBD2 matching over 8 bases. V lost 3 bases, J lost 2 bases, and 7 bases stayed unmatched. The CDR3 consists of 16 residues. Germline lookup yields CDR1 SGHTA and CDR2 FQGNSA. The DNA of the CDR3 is TGTGCCAGCAGCTTGACCGGGACTAGAGACACAGATACGCAGTATTTT. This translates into CASSLTGTRDTDTQYF.

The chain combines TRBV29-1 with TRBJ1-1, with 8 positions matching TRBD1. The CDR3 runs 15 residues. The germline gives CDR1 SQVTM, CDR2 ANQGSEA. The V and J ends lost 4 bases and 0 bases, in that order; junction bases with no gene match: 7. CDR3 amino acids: CSVGPGTGVNTEAFF. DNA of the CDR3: TGCAGCGTTGGCCCCGGGACAGGCGTGAACACTGAAGCTTTCTTT.

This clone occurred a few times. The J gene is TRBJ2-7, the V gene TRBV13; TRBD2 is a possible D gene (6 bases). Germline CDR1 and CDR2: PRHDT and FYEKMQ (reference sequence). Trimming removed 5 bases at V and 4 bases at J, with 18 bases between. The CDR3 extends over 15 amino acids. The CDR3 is CASSLSPGEFYEQYV. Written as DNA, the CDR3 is TGTGCCAGCAGCCTTTCCCCGGGGGAGTTTTACGAGCAGTACGTC.

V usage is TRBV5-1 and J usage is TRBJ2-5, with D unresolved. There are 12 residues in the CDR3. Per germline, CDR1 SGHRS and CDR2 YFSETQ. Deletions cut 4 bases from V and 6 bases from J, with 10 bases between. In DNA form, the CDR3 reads TGCGCCAGCAGCGTGGTCGAGAAGACCCAGTACTTC. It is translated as CASSVVEKTQYF.

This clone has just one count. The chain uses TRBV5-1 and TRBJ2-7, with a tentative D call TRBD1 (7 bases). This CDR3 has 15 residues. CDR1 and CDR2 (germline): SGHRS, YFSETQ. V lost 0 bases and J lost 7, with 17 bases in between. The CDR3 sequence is CASSLGGGGGVEQYF. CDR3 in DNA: TGCGCCAGCAGCTTGGGGGGCGGAGGGGGCGTTGAGCAGTACTTC.